This T cell receptor beta chain comes out of a study of long-term antiretroviral therapy in people with HIV. At the survey level, the v3.0 immunoSEQ assay was run. TCRdb's table, derived via immunoSEQ multiplex PCR, lists solely in-frame clones and lacks some. The sample lists about 29,000 clones, roughly 90% occurring once. Germline CDR1 and CDR2: MNHEY and SMNVEV (reference sequence). J lost 5 bases, V lost 8 bases, and 12 bases had no gene match. This CDR3 spans 15 amino acids. Sequencing used unsorted PBMCs, obtained 0.5 years after starting antiretroviral therapy. The TCR was taken from a woman aged 18-30 years with HIV. The rearrangement joins TRBV27 to TRBJ2-5, with 9 bases matching TRBD1. CDR3 in amino acids: CASHRSTGGVETQYF. The CDR3 bases are TGTGCCAGCCACCGCTCGACAGGGGGAGTGGAGACCCAGTACTTC.